This T cell receptor (beta chain) was identified in a study of patients and donors after allogeneic stem cell transplantation. The germline V and J ends were trimmed by 5 bases and 0 bases, with 18 bases remaining between them. This CDR3 is 17 amino acids long. One entry per CDR3 protein, called by TCRdb with MiXCR from the RT-PCR reads. The repertoire holds 800,000 to 1,000,000 distinct CDR3 sequences, 15% to 20% seen once, with around 6% in the top ten. The V and J genes are TRBV12-3 or TRBV12-4 and TRBJ2-3, with D possibly being TRBD2 (6 bases). The receptor's source is a human donor who was either an allogeneic HSCT recipient or a stem cell or donor lymphocyte infusion donor (not recorded which). It is not recorded whose cells these are; they may come from a transplant donor. Sequencing was done on a sample of blood, either unsorted or a sorted T cell fraction (not recorded which). CDR3 amino acids: CASSPKTPAGSTDTQYF. The CDR3, as DNA: TGTGCCAGCAGTCCCAAGACTCCCGCGGGGAGCACAGATACGCAGTATTTT.